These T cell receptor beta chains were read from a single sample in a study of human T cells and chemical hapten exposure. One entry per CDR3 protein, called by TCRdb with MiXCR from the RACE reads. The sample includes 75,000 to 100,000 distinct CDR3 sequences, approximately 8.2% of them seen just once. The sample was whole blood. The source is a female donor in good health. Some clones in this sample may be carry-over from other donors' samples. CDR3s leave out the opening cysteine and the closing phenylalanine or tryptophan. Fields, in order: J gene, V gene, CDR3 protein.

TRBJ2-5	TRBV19	ASTMTEQTQY
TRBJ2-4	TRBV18	ASSPPRDRGTKNIQY
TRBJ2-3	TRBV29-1	SVEMQGAPDTQY
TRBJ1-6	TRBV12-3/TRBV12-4	ASRTGVGSPLH
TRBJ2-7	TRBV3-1	ASSQEGQGYYEQY
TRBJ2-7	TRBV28	ASRPSSVPPYEQY
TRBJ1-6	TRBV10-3	AIKGQINSPLH
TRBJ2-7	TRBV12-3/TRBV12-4	ASSLGTAVAYEQY
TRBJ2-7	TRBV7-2	ASSSTSGGSYEQY
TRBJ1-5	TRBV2	ASTRISNQPQH
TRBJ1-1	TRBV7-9	ASSPELSKLALSSEAF
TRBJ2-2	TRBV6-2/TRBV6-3	ASSIQREPGELF
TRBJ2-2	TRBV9	ASSSPSSGRSTGELF
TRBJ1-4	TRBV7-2	ASSLVGANEKLF
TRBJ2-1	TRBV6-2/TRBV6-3	ASSYSGNSYNEQF
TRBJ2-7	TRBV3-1	ASSRGRFSYEQY